Below are 13 T cell receptor beta chains sequenced from a single sample in a study of response to subunit inactivated influenza vaccine. Each CDR3 protein gets one entry after TCRdb re-called the RT-PCR reads with MiXCR. Seen here are hundreds of thousands of distinct CDR3 sequences, about 7.6% observed once, and the top ten hold under 15%. The specimen was PBMCs from blood, collected approximately 25 months after vaccination. These receptors came from a man aged 50 to 75 who received an inactivated influenza vaccine.

This clonotype was seen ten or more times. The rearrangement joins TRBV12-3 or TRBV12-4 to TRBJ2-7; no clear D. The CDR3 loop spans 12 amino acids. The V end was cut by 6 bases, the J end by 0 bases, with 6 bases between. CDR3 bases: TGTGCCAGCAGCGTAGGCTCCTACGAGCAGTACTTC. Its protein is CASSVGSYEQYF.

The sample holds a few counts of this clonotype. The chain is built from TRBV7-2 and TRBJ1-3; perhaps TRBD1 as D (6 bases). The CDR3 is made up of 14 amino acids. V lost 6 bases to trimming and J lost 4 bases, with 13 bases between them. The germline gives CDR1 SGHTA, CDR2 FQGNSA. The CDR3 DNA reads as TGTGCCAGCAGTCCACAGGGTCTCGGAAACACCATATATTTT. This translates into CASSPQGLGNTIYF.

J is TRBJ1-1 and V is TRBV4-2, with D unclear. Germline CDR1 is LGHNA and CDR2 is YNFKEQ. Trimming shortened V by 0 bases and J by 3 bases, and 14 bases separated the two germline ends. The CDR3 spans 16 residues. CDR3 loop: CASSQDSGVGDTEAFF. The CDR3 DNA reads as TGTGCCAGCAGCCAAGATTCCGGGGTCGGTGACACTGAAGCTTTCTTT.

There are a few counts of this clonotype. V usage is TRBV7-8 and J usage is TRBJ2-1, with 15 bases matching TRBD2. The V and J ends lost 5 bases and 11 bases, in that order; junction bases with no gene match: 10. The CDR3 has 16 amino acids. The germline CDR1 and CDR2 sequences are SGHVS and FQNEAQ. The CDR3 loop is CASSPRTSGGASKQFF. Written as DNA, the CDR3 is TGTGCCAGCAGCCCCCGGACTAGCGGGGGGGCGTCCAAGCAGTTCTTC.

This clonotype was counted only a few times. This chain connects TRBV7-8 to TRBJ1-3; 7 bases are shared with TRBD1. The ends lost 3 bases at V and 7 bases at J; junction bases unmatched: 3. The CDR3 has 13 amino acids. The germline V gene has CDR1 SGHVS and CDR2 FQNEAQ. The CDR3 bases are TGTGCCAGCAGCTTCAAGGGGGCCAACACCATATATTTT. Its translation: CASSFKGANTIYF. Full variable domain (missing parts from reference TRBV7-8 and TRBJ1-3): GAGVSQSPRYKVAKRGQDVALRCDPISGHVSLFWYQQALGQGPEFLTYFQNEAQLDKSGLPSDRFFAERPEGSVSTLKIQRTQQEDSAVYLCASSFKGANTIYFGEGSWLTVV.

The chain carries TRBV4-3 and TRBJ2-3, with TRBD2 matching over 8 bases. CDR3 length: 17 amino acids. The germline CDR1 and CDR2 sequences are LGHNA and YSLEER. The trim removed 0 bases at V and 7 bases at J, leaving 12 bases unmatched. Here the CDR3 DNA reads TGCGCCAGCAGCCAAGATGAAGTGGCGGGAGGCCTAAATACGCAGTATTTT. Residues: CASSQDEVAGGLNTQYF.

This clonotype was counted at least ten times. The CDR3 nucleotides are TGCAGCGTTGATAAGGGGAGCACTGAAGCTTTCTTT. It encodes CSVDKGSTEAFF. The chain carries TRBV29-1 and TRBJ1-1; weak D call: TRBD1 (5 bases). V was pared by 3 bases and J by 4 bases, with 9 bases between. Germline CDR1 is SQVTM and CDR2 is ANQGSEA. The CDR3 covers 12 residues. The entire variable domain, with the rest obtained from reference TRBV29-1 and TRBJ1-1, is as follows: SAVISQKPSRDICQRGTSLTIQCQVDSQVTMMFWYRQQPGQSLTLIATANQGSEATYESGFVIDKFPISRPNLTFSTLTVSNMSPEDSSIYLCSVDKGSTEAFFGQGTRLTVV.

This clonotype was detected many times. The chain carries TRBV4-3 and TRBJ1-2; D is ambiguous. The CDR3 loop spans 15 amino acids. V was shortened by 2 bases and J by 0 bases, with 10 bases between the two germline ends. Germline V gene sequence: CDR1 LGHNA, CDR2 YSLEER. The CDR3 reads CASSQRWETNYGYTF. CDR3 bases: TGCGCCAGCAGCCAAAGATGGGAGACTAACTATGGCTACACCTTC.

This clonotype was observed many times. This chain joins TRBV5-1 and TRBJ1-4, with D perhaps TRBD1 (5 bases). This CDR3 has 14 amino acids. The V and J ends lost 1 base and 4 bases respectively, with 8 bases between them. Germline assignment: CDR1 SGHRS and CDR2 YFSETQ. CDR3 coding DNA: TGCGCCAGCAGCTTGAATGGGGGTAATGAAAAACTGTTTTTT. Protein: CASSLNGGNEKLFF.

This clonotype showed up just a few times. The J gene is TRBJ2-5, the V gene TRBV6-2 or TRBV6-3; TRBD2 matches at 9 bases. V was clipped by 2 bases and J by 4 bases; unmatched bases: 5. This CDR3 comprises 15 residues. Per germline, CDR1 MNHEY and CDR2 SVGEGT. CDR3 nucleotide sequence: TGTGCCAGCAGTTACGGACTAGCGTTTAGAGAGACCCAGTACTTC. Protein: CASSYGLAFRETQYF.

The V gene is TRBV2, the J gene TRBJ2-7, with a tentative D call TRBD1 (5 bases). This CDR3 has 11 residues. Germline CDR1 SNHLY, CDR2 FYNNEI. Trimming took 6 bases from V and 8 from J, leaving 11 bases between them. The CDR3 reads CASRRTLQQYF. The CDR3 coding sequence is TGTGCCAGCAGGAGGACATTACAGCAGTACTTC. Using reference TRBV2 and TRBJ2-7 for the parts outside the CDR3, the full variable domain is EPEVTQTPSHQVTQMGQEVILRCVPISNHLYFYWYRQILGQKVEFLVSFYNNEISEKSEIFDDQFSVERPDGSNFTLKIRSTKLEDSAMYFCASRRTLQQYFGPGTRLTVT.

This chain links TRBV28 with TRBJ2-5; tentatively, D is TRBD2 (5 bases). The CDR3 contains 14 residues. The V end lost 3 bases, the J end lost 6 bases, and 14 bases lay between the germline ends. Germline V CDR1 and CDR2: MDHEN, SYDVKM. The CDR3 loop reads CASSFGGPRKTQYF. CDR3 DNA: TGTGCCAGCAGTTTTGGAGGACCCAGAAAGACCCAGTACTTC.

At least ten counts were recorded for this clonotype. This rearrangement joins TRBV27 to TRBJ1-4, with 7 bases matching TRBD1. The ends lost 6 bases at V and 2 bases at J; junction bases unmatched: 9. Germline V CDR1 and CDR2: MNHEY, SMNVEV (reference sequence). This CDR3 is 16 amino acids long. The CDR3 nucleotides read TGTGCCAGCAGACGCGACAGGGCCCTCACTAATGAAAAACTGTTTTTT. Its protein product is CASRRDRALTNEKLFF. Combining the CDR3 with reference TRBV27 and TRBJ1-4 gives the whole variable domain EAQVTQNPRYLITVTGKKLTVTCSQNMNHEYMSWYRQDPGLGLRQIYYSMNVEVTDKGDVPEGYKVSRKEKRNFPLILESPSPNQTSLYFCASRRDRALTNEKLFFGSGTQLSVL.